The clone carrying this TCR beta chain was counted only a few times. What it binds is not known. For TCR beta, libraries came from iRepertoire HTBI primers and Arm-PCR of CDR3 regions. One entry per CDR3 protein, called by TCRdb with MiXCR from the multiplex PCR reads. Of 530,000 or so distinct CDR3 sequences in the sample, about 16% were seen once. Time point reported: newly diagnosed GD, antithyroid drugs for less than 3 months. Making the TCR library involved RNA that had been extracted from PBMCs. The sample belongs to a study of regulatory T cells in long-lasting Graves disease. Study results and caveats: Under persistent disease, TRBV28, TRBJ1-2 and TRBJ2-5 were used preferentially.

CDR1 is SEHNR and CDR2 is FQNEAQ in the germline V gene (reference sequence). With 1 base clipped from V and 6 bases from J, the junction kept 9 bases outside the gene matches. This CDR3 is built from 17 residues. The data also belong to a second study, concerning T cells in Graves' hyperthyroidism and ophthalmopathy.

The gene calls are TRBV7-9 and TRBJ2-3; 11 bases agree with TRBD2. The clonotype was recovered from a man aged 18 to 29 with Graves disease. Sequencing used peripheral blood mononuclear cells (PBMCs), obtained at new diagnosis, from a patient treated with antithyroid drugs. The CDR3 spells CASSLELGLAGSDTQYF. CDR3 nucleotide sequence: TGTGCCAGCAGCTTAGAGCTAGGACTAGCGGGTTCCGATACGCAGTATTTT. The full variable domain, in which reference TRBV7-9 and TRBJ2-3 provide the parts outside the CDR3, is DTGVSQNPRHKITKRGQNVTFRCDPISEHNRLYWYRQTLGQGPEFLTYFQNEAQLEKSRLLSDRFSAERPKGSFSTLEIQRTEQGDSAMYLCASSLELGLAGSDTQYFGPGTRLTVL.